The entry that follows covers one T cell receptor (beta chain) sequence. Its antigen is unidentified. In TCRdb, the RT-PCR reads were re-called with MiXCR into one record per CDR3 protein. This table has fewer than 600,000 distinct CDR3 sequences, roughly 7.9% appearing once. The sample is drawn from a study of response to subunit inactivated influenza vaccine. Points from the study as a whole: That few new T cells are recruited by each seasonal influenza vaccination was the authors' suggestion.

The clonotype was recovered from a man between 45 and 75 years old who received an inactivated influenza vaccine. The source material was PBMCs from blood, sampled around 2 years after vaccination.

CDR3 region: CSAATGVLDEQFF. CDR3 sequence (DNA): TGCAGTGCAGCTACAGGGGTCCTCGATGAGCAGTTCTTC. This rearrangement joins TRBV20-1 to TRBJ2-1; 7 bases agree with TRBD1. J was trimmed by 8 bases and V by 6 bases; bases with no gene match: 10. This CDR3 is built from 13 residues. Germline V gene data show CDR1 as DFQATT and CDR2 as SNEGSKA (reference sequence).